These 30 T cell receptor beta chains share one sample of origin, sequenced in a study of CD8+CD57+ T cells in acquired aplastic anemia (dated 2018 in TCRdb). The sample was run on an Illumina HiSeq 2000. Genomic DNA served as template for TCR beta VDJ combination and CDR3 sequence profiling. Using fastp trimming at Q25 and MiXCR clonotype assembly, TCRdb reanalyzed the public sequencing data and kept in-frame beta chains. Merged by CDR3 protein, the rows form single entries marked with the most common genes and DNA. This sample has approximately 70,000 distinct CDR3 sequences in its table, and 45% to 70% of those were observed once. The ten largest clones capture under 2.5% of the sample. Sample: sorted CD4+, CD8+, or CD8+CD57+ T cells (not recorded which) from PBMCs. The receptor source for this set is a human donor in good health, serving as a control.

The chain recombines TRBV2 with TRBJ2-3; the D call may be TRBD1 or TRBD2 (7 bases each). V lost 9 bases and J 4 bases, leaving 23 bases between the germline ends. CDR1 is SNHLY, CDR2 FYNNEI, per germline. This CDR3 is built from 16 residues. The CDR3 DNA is TGTGCCAGTTCCTCAGGGGGGGGCTTGAGTGCAGATACGCAGTATTTT. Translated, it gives CASSSGGGLSADTQYF. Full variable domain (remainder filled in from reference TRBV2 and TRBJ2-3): EPEVTQTPSHQVTQMGQEVILRCVPISNHLYFYWYRQILGQKVEFLVSFYNNEISEKSEIFDDQFSVERPDGSNFTLKIRSTKLEDSAMYFCASSSGGGLSADTQYFGPGTRLTVL.

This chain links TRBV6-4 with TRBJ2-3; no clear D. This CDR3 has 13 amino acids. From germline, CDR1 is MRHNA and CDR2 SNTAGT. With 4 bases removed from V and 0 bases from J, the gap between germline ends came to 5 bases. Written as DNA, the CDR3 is TGTGCCAGCAGTGTCTGGAGCACAGATACGCAGTATTTT. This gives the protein CASSVWSTDTQYF.

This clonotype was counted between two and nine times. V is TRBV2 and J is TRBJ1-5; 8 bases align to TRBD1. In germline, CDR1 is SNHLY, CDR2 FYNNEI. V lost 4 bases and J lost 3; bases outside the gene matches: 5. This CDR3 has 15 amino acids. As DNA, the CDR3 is TGTGCCAGCAGTGTGGACAGGGCCTTCAATCAGCCCCAGCATTTT. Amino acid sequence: CASSVDRAFNQPQHF.

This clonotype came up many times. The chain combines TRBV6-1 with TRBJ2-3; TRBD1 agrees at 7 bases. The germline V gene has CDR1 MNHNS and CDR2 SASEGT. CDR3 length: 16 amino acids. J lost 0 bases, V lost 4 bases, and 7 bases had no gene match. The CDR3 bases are TGTGCCAGCAGTGGTGGGACAGTTCTTAGCACAGATACGCAGTATTTT. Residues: CASSGGTVLSTDTQYF.

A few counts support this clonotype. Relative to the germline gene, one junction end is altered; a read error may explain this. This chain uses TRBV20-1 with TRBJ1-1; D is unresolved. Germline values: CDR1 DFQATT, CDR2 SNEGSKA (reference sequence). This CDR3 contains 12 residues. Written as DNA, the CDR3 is TGCAGTGCTCGACAACCGAACACTGAAGCTTTCTTC. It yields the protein CSARQPNTEAFF.

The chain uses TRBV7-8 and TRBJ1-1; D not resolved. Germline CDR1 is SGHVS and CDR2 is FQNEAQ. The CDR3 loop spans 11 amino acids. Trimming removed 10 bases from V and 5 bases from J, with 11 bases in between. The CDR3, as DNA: TGTGCCACCCTACGAGGGACTGAAGCTTTCTTT. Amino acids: CATLRGTEAFF.

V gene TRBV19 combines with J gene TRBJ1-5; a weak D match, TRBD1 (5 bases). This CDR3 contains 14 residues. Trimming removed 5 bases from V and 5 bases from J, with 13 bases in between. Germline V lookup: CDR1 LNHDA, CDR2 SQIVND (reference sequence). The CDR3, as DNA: TGTGCCAGTAGTGGGGGAGGGTTTGATCAGCCCCAGCATTTT. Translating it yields CASSGGGFDQPQHF. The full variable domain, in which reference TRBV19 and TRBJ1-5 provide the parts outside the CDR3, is DGGITQSPKYLFRKEGQNVTLSCEQNLNHDAMYWYRQDPGQGLRLIYYSQIVNDFQKGDIAEGYSVSREKKESFPLTVTSAQKNPTAFYLCASSGGGFDQPQHFGDGTRLSIL.

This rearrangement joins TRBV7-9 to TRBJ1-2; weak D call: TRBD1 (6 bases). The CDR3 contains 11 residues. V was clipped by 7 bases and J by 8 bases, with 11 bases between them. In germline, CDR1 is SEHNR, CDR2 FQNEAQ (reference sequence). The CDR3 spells CASTLGQGYTF. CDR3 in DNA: TGTGCCAGCACCCTCGGACAGGGCTACACCTTC.

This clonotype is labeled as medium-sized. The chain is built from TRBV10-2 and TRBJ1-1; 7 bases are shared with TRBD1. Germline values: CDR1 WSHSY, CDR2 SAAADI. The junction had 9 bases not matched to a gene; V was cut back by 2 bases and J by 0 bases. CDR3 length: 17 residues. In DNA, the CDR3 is TGCGCCAGCAGTGAGATAAAGAGGGGGCTGGTGAACACTGAAGCTTTCTTT. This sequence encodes CASSEIKRGLVNTEAFF.

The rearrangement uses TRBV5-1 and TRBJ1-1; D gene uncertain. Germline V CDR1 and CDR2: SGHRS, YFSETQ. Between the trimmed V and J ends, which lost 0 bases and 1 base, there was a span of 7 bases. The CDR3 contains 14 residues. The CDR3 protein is CASSLGQENTEAFF. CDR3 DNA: TGCGCCAGCAGCTTGGGGCAGGAGAACACTGAAGCTTTCTTT.

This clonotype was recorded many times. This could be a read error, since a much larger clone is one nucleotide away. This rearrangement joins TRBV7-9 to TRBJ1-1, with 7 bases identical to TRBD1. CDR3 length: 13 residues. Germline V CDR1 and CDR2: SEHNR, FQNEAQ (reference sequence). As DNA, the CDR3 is TGTGTCAGCAGCCGACAGGGGAACACTGAAGCTTTCTTT. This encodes CVSSRQGNTEAFF.

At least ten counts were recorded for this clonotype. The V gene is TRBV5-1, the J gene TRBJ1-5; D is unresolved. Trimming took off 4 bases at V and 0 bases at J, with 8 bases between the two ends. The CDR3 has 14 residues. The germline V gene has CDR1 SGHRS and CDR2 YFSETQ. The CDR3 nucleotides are TGCGCCAGCAGCAAAGACGGTAGCAATCAGCCCCAGCATTTT. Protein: CASSKDGSNQPQHF.

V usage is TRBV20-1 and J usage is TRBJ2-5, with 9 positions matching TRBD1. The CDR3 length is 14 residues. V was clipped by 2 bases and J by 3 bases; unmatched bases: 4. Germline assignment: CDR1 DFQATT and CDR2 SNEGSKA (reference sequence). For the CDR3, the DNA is TGCAGTGCTAGACGGACAGGGGCCGAAGAGACCCAGTACTTC. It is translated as CSARRTGAEETQYF.

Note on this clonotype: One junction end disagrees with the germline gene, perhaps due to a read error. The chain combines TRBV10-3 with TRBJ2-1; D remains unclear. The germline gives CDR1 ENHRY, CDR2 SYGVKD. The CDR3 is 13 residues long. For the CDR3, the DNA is TGTGCCAGCAGTCAAGAATCCTACAATGAGCAGTTCTTC. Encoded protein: CASSQESYNEQFF.

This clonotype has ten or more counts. The CDR3 nucleotides read TGTGCCAGCGCCTCCGGGCAGACTGGAAACACCATATATTTT. It specifies CASASGQTGNTIYF. The chain uses TRBV2 and TRBJ1-3; D uncertain. Germline lookup yields CDR1 SNHLY and CDR2 FYNNEI. There are 14 residues in the CDR3. V shed 8 bases and J shed 2 bases, with 13 bases lying between them. Supplemented by reference TRBV2 and TRBJ1-3, the full variable domain reads EPEVTQTPSHQVTQMGQEVILRCVPISNHLYFYWYRQILGQKVEFLVSFYNNEISEKSEIFDDQFSVERPDGSNFTLKIRSTKLEDSAMYFCASASGQTGNTIYFGEGSWLTVV.

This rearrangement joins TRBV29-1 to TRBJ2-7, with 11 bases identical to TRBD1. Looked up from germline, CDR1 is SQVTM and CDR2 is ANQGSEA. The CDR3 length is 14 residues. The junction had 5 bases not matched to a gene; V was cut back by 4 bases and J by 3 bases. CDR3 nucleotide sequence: TGCAGCGTTGGGACAGGGGGCAGGGACTACGAGCAGTACTTC. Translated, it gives CSVGTGGRDYEQYF.

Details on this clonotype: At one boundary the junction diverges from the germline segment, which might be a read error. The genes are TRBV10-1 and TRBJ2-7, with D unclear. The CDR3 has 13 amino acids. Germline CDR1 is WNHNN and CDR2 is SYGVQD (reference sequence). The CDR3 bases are TGTGCCAGCAGTTACGAGGACGGGTACGAGCAGTACTTC. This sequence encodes CASSYEDGYEQYF.

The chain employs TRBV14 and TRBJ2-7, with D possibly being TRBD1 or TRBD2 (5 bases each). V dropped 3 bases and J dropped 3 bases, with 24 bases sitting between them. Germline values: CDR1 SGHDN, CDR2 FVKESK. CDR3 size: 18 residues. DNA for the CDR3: TGTGCCAGCAGCCACCGGCCGGGGCCGACGACCGGCTACTACGAGCAGTACGTC. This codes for CASSHRPGPTTGYYEQYV.

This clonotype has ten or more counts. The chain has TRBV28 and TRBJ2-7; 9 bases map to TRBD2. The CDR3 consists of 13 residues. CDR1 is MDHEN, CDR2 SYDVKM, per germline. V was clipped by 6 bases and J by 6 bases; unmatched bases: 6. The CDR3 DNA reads TGTGCCAGCAGACCGGGACTAGCTGGCGAGCAGTACTTC. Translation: CASRPGLAGEQYF.

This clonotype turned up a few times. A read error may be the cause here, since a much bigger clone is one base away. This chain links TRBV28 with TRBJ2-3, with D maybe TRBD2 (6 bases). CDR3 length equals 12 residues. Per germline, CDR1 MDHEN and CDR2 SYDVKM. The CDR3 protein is CAGSESRETQYF. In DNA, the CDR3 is TGTGCCGGCAGTGAGTCCCGGGAGACGCAGTATTTT.

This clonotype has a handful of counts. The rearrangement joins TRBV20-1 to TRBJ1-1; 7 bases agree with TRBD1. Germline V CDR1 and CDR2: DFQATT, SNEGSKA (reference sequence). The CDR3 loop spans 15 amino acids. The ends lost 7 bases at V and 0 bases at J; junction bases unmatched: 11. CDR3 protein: CSEIKRGLVNTEAFF. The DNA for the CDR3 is TGCAGTGAGATAAAGAGGGGGCTGGTGAACACTGAAGCTTTCTTT.

As DNA, the CDR3 is TGTGCCAGCAGTTCTGGAGGGGGGGCTGGTCAGCCCCAGCATTTT. Protein sequence: CASSSGGGAGQPQHF. This chain connects TRBV25-1 to TRBJ1-5; the D gene is possibly TRBD1 (6 bases). Germline CDR1 reads MGHDK; CDR2 reads SYGVNS. CDR3 length: 15 residues. V shed 5 bases and J shed 6 bases, with 17 bases lying between them. Full variable domain (missing parts from reference TRBV25-1 and TRBJ1-5): EADIYQTPRYLVIGTGKKITLECSQTMGHDKMYWYQQDPGMELHLIHYSYGVNSTEKGDLSSESTVSRIRTEHFPLTLESARPSHTSQYLCASSSGGGAGQPQHFGDGTRLSIL.

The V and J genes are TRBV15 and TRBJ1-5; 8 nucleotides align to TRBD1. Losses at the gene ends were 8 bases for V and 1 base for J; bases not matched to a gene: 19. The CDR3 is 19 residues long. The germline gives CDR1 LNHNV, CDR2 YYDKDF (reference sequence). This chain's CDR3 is CATPSTKQGGFPSNQPQHF. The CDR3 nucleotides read TGTGCCACCCCCAGTACTAAACAGGGGGGATTCCCGAGCAATCAGCCCCAGCATTTT.

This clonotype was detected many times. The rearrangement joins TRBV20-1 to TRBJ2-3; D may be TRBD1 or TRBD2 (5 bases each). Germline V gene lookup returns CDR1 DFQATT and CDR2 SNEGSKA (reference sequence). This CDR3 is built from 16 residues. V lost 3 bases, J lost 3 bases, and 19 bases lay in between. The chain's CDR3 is CSASGTTKRETDTQYF. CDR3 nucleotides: TGCAGTGCTAGTGGGACCACCAAGAGAGAAACAGATACGCAGTATTTT.

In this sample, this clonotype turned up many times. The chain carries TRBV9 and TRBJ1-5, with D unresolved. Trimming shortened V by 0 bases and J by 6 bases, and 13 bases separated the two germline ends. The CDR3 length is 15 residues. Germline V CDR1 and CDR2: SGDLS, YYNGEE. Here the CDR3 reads CASSVEGRVGQPQHF. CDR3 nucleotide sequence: TGTGCCAGCAGCGTAGAAGGGAGGGTGGGTCAGCCCCAGCATTTT.

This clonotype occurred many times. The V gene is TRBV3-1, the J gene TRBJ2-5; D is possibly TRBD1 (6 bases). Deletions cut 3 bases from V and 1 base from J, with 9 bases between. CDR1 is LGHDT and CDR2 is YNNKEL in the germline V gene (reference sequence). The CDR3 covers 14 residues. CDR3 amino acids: CASSQRGSQETQYF. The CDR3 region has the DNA TGTGCCAGCAGCCAGAGGGGGAGCCAAGAGACCCAGTACTTC.

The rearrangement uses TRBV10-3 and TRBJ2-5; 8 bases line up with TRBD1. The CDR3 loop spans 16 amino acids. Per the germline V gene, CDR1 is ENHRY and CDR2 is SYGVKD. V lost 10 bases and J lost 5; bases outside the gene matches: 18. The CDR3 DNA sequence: TGTGCCAGCGGACAGGGTGAGGGGGTTAATCGGGAGACCCAGTACTTC. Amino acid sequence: CASGQGEGVNRETQYF.

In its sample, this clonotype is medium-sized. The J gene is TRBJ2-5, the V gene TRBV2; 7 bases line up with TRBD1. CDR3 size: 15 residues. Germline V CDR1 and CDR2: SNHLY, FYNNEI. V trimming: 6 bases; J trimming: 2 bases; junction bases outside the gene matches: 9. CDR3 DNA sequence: TGTGCCAGCAGCCGACAGGGTATTGGACAAGAGACCCAGTACTTC. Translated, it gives CASSRQGIGQETQYF.

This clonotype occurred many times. CDR3 DNA sequence: TGTGCCAGCCGGGACTCGAGCTCCTACAATGAGCAGTTCTTC. Translated: CASRDSSSYNEQFF. The chain uses TRBV27 and TRBJ2-1; maybe TRBD2 (6 bases). There are 14 residues in the CDR3. Per the germline V gene, CDR1 is MNHEY and CDR2 is SMNVEV (reference sequence). Trimming removed 8 bases at V and 0 bases at J, with 11 bases between.

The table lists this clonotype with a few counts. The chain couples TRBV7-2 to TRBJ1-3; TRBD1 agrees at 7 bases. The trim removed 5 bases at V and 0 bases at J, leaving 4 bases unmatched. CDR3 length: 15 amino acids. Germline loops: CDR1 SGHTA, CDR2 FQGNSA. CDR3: CASSQGQLSGNTIYF. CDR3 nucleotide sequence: TGTGCCAGCAGCCAGGGACAGCTCTCTGGAAACACCATATATTTT.